A selection of T cell receptor beta chains follows, all from one sample in a study of T cell changes during pregnancy in multiple sclerosis. Sequencing used immunoSEQ multiplex PCR; TCRdb keeps in-frame clones, though not all of them. The profile shows 75,000 to 95,000 clones, around 90% of them singletons. The sequencing used peripheral blood, collected in the first trimester of pregnancy. The receptors were gathered from a female donor in good health, enrolled as a control in a pregnancy study. CDR3s include the opening cysteine and the closing phenylalanine or tryptophan. D genes are given only for firm matches. The size field is filled for only some rows; it gives once, few, many or a size class.

v_call: TRBV15; clone_size: .; d_call: TRBD2; cdr3_aa: CATTRLGEGDTQYF
v_call: TRBV28; clone_size: .; d_call: .; cdr3_aa: CASSLVGGSRTEAFF
v_call: TRBV4-1; clone_size: .; d_call: .; cdr3_aa: CASSQDRGRRYEQYF
v_call: TRBV4-3; clone_size: .; d_call: TRBD2; cdr3_aa: CASSLRLAGEYNEQFF
v_call: TRBV5-1; clone_size: .; d_call: .; cdr3_aa: CASSFDRPYEQYF
v_call: TRBV9; clone_size: once; d_call: TRBD1; cdr3_aa: CASSATRLDRVLSGNTIYF
v_call: TRBV4-3; clone_size: .; d_call: TRBD1; cdr3_aa: CASSQEGTGDGYTF
v_call: TRBV29-1; clone_size: .; d_call: .; cdr3_aa: CSAPGGGYGYTF
v_call: TRBV4-3; clone_size: .; d_call: .; cdr3_aa: CASSRTRVGSPLHF
v_call: TRBV27; clone_size: .; d_call: .; cdr3_aa: CASRPHGANEKLFF
v_call: TRBV5-4; clone_size: .; d_call: TRBD1; cdr3_aa: CASSLSRDSRSGNTIYF
v_call: TRBV18; clone_size: .; d_call: TRBD1; cdr3_aa: CASSPGTGSSPLHF
v_call: TRBV4-3; clone_size: .; d_call: TRBD2; cdr3_aa: CASSQDLGGGVEDTQYF
v_call: TRBV27; clone_size: .; d_call: .; cdr3_aa: CASGSAGDNEQFF
v_call: TRBV7-3; clone_size: .; d_call: .; cdr3_aa: CASSPGGTVEAFF
v_call: TRBV20-1; clone_size: .; d_call: .; cdr3_aa: CSAYRGGEQYF
v_call: TRBV30; clone_size: .; d_call: .; cdr3_aa: CAWSKGVDTQYF
v_call: TRBV5-1; clone_size: .; d_call: TRBD1; cdr3_aa: CASSWGTGWTEAFF
v_call: TRBV11-2; clone_size: .; d_call: .; cdr3_aa: CASSRQGLTTDTQYF
v_call: TRBV4-3; clone_size: once; d_call: .; cdr3_aa: CASSRSTAGNTIYF
v_call: TRBV18; clone_size: .; d_call: .; cdr3_aa: CASSLVTLLKPNNEQFF
v_call: TRBV9; clone_size: once; d_call: .; cdr3_aa: CASNKGVGTNTGELFF
v_call: TRBV2; clone_size: .; d_call: TRBD1; cdr3_aa: CASKQQGARYNEQFF
v_call: TRBV5-6; clone_size: .; d_call: .; cdr3_aa: CASSLWERSTYEQYF
v_call: TRBV7-2; clone_size: .; d_call: .; cdr3_aa: CASSTDSYEQYF
v_call: TRBV7-9; clone_size: .; d_call: TRBD2; cdr3_aa: CASSWGGGTRHNEQFF
v_call: TRBV7-3; clone_size: .; d_call: .; cdr3_aa: CASNMGGATGELFF
v_call: TRBV19; clone_size: .; d_call: .; cdr3_aa: CASSILQGGLDTEAFF
v_call: TRBV5-6; clone_size: .; d_call: .; cdr3_aa: CASSLLRQTYEQYF
v_call: TRBV10-3; clone_size: .; d_call: TRBD1; cdr3_aa: CAIRPGQGANTEAFF
v_call: TRBV25-1; clone_size: .; d_call: .; cdr3_aa: CASSDRGSNQPQHF
v_call: TRBV6-6; clone_size: .; d_call: .; cdr3_aa: CASSYSVNTEAFF
v_call: TRBV9; clone_size: .; d_call: TRBD2; cdr3_aa: CASSLLAGGRETQYF
v_call: TRBV7-2; clone_size: .; d_call: .; cdr3_aa: CASSSSPIQYF
v_call: TRBV6-4; clone_size: .; d_call: .; cdr3_aa: CASPNEQFF
v_call: TRBV29-1; clone_size: .; d_call: .; cdr3_aa: CSVYSNEQFF
v_call: TRBV7-9; clone_size: .; d_call: .; cdr3_aa: CASTPGQNYGYTF
v_call: TRBV7-9; clone_size: .; d_call: .; cdr3_aa: CASSQLDYPSGYTF
v_call: TRBV4-3; clone_size: .; d_call: .; cdr3_aa: CASSQGSTGLYGYTF
v_call: TRBV4-3; clone_size: few; d_call: TRBD2; cdr3_aa: CASSQDPTSVTGELFF
v_call: TRBV29-1; clone_size: .; d_call: TRBD1; cdr3_aa: CSVPMTGAGYGYTF